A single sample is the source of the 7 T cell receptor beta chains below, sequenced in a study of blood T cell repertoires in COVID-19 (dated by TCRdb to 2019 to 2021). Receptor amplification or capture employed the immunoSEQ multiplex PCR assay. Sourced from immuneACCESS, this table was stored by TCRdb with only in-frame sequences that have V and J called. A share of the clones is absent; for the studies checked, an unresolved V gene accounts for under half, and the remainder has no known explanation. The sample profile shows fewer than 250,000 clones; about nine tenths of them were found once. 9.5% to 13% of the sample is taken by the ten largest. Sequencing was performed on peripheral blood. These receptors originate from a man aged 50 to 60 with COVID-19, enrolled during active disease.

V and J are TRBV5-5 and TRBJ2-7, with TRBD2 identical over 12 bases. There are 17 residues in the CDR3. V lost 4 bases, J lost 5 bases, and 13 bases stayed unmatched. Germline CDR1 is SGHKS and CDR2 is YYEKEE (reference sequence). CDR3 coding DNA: TGTGCCAGCAGCAAGACTAGCGGGAGTTTCTCCCAACACGAGCAGTACTTC. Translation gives CASSKTSGSFSQHEQYF. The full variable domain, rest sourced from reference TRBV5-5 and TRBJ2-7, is DAGVTQSPTHLIKTRGQQVTLRCSPISGHKSVSWYQQVLGQGPQFIFQYYEKEERGRGNFPDRFSARQFPNYSSELNVNALLLGDSALYLCASSKTSGSFSQHEQYFGPGTRLTVT.

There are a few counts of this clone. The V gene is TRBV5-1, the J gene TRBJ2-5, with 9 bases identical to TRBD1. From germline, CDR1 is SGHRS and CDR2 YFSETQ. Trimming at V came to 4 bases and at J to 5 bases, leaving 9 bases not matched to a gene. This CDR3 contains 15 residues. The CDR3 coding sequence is TGCGCCAGCAGCGCTCTCGGGACAGGGAGTGAGACCCAGTACTTC. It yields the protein CASSALGTGSETQYF.

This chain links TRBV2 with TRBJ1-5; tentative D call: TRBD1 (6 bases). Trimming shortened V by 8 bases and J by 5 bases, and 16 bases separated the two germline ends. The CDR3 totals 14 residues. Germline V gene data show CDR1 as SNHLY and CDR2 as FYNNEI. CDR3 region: CASSGGAVDQPQHF. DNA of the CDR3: TGTGCCAGCTCGGGGGGGGCAGTCGATCAGCCCCAGCATTTT.

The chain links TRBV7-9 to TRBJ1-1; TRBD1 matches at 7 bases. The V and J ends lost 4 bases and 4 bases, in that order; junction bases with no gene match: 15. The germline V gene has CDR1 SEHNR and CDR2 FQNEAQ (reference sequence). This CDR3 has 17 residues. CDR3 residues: CASSSRGPPTGTTEAFF. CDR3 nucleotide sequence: TGTGCCAGCAGCTCCCGAGGCCCTCCGACAGGGACCACTGAAGCTTTCTTT.

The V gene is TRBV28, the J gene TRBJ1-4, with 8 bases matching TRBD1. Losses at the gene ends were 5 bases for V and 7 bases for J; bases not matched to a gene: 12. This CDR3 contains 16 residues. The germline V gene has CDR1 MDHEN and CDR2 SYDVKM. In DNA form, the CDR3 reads TGTGCCAGCAGTAACCCGGACAGGGATGGGAGTGAAAAACTGTTTTTT. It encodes CASSNPDRDGSEKLFF.

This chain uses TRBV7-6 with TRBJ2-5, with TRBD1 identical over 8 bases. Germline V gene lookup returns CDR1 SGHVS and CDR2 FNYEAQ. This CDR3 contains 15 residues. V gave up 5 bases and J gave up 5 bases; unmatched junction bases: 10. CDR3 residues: CASSRTGTGGETQYF. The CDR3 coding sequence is TGTGCCAGCAGCAGAACCGGGACAGGAGGGGAGACCCAGTACTTC.

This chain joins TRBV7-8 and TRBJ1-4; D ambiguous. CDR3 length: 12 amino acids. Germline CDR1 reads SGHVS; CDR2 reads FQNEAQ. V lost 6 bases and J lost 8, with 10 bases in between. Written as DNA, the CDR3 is TGTGCCAGCAGGCGATTCGAGGAAAAACTGTTTTTT. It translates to CASRRFEEKLFF.